This TCR beta chain was retrieved from a study of blood T cell repertoires in COVID-19 (dated by TCRdb to 2018 to 2021). About the study as a whole: The collaborator samples originated in the United States, Italy and Spain and spanned the acute and convalescent phases of COVID-19. The prospective study material was composed of cDNA or gDNA derived from T cells, B-cell-depleted T cells, or PBMCs. Deeply sampled blood TCRbeta repertoires from subjects exposed to, actively infected with, or recovered from COVID-19 were included in the dataset. The repertoires were released in a freely available public database intended as a resource for research on the immune response to SARS-CoV-2. The samples were drawn from the first 160 participants of the ongoing ImmuneRACE study and from 1,254 subjects provided by 6 global collaborators. The sample metadata nearly always contained a de-identified subject ID, COVID-19 status, age in years and sex. Where available, HLA class I and class II types were taken from metadata supplied by the sample provider and were not determined by assay-based typing. Study-level results and caveats: Clinical and demographic metadata were provided uncurated, with the amount varying by source and participant.

This clone was observed a single time. Its binding antigen is unknown. Base-call qualities are not available, and no considerably larger clone is one nucleotide away. Enrolling through a virtual design, the prospective study's participants ranged in age from roughly 18 to 90 years and lived across 20 to 25 United States geographic areas. To assign participants to cohorts, the prospective study relied on clinical history that participants themselves reported in a screening survey and a study questionnaire. In the prospective study, whole blood, serum and a nasopharyngeal or oropharyngeal swab were collected from each participant by mobile phlebotomists. Over an approximately 2-month period, participants in the prospective study had the option of providing additional blood draws and questionnaires. Before DNA extraction, prospective study blood samples were shipped either frozen or at room temperature.

The CDR3 has 14 amino acids, counting the end cysteine and phenylalanine. Only the CDR3 portion is preserved as DNA: 42 bases, with reading frame beginning at the first base. CDR1 and CDR2 (LGHNA, YSLEER) derive from the germline V gene. The germline ends are 8 bases apart after V is trimmed by 1 base and J by 2 bases. The immunoSEQ Assay, a bias-controlled multiplex PCR, was used to amplify TCRbeta CDR3 regions from genomic DNA. The published analysis was carried out like this. Within the assay, amplification of reference gene primers was used to estimate how many nucleated cells each sample contained. To quantify the absolute abundance of each unique TCRbeta CDR3 rearrangement, sequence reads were collapsed and filtered. For each sample, productive Simpson clonality was calculated as the square root of Simpson's diversity index across productive rearrangements. Here the immuneACCESS table is served through TCRdb, limited to in-frame sequences with V and J called. Missing clones are a known gap in these copies; in checked studies unresolved V genes cover under half, and the rest lacks a known reason. V, J and clone size derive from that table, while D and trimming were established from the DNA sequence. This sample holds 200,000 to 250,000 clones; 85% were observed only once. About 8.2% of the sample lies in the top ten.

The sequencing input was PBMCs or T cells enriched from blood (not recorded which). The chain joins TRBV4-3 to TRBJ1-2; the D gene is unclear. The origin of this receptor is a woman aged 50 to 60 with acute COVID-19. The CDR3 protein: CASSQAPGNYGYTF. The DNA is TGCGCCAGCAGCCAAGCGCCAGGAAACTATGGCTACACCTTC.